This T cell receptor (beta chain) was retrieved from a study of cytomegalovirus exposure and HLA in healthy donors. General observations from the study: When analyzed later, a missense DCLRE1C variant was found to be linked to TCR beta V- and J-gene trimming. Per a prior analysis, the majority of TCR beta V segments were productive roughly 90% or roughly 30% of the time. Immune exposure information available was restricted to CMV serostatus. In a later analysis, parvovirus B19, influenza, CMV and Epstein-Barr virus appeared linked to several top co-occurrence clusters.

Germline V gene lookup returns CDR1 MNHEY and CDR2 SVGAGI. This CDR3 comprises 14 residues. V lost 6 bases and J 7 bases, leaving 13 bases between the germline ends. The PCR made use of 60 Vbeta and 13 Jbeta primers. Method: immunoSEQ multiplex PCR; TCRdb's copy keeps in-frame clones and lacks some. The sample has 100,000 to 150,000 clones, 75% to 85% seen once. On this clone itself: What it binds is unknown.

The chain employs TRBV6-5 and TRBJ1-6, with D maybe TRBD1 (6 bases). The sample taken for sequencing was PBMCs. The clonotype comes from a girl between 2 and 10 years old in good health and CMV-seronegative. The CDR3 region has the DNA TGTGCCAGCAGACGGAGACAGGACAATTCACCCCTCCACTTT. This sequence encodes CASRRRQDNSPLHF.